This T cell receptor beta chain was retrieved from a study of blood T cell repertoires in COVID-19 (dated by TCRdb to the early 2020s). Notes on the research overall: Samples covering the acute and convalescent phases of COVID-19 were provided by collaborators in the United States, Italy and Spain. The material from the prospective study consisted of cDNA or gDNA derived from T cells, B-cell-depleted T cells, or PBMCs. The dataset comprised deeply sampled blood TCRbeta repertoires from subjects exposed to, actively infected with, or recovered from COVID-19. A freely available public database, intended as a resource for researchers studying the immune response to SARS-CoV-2, is where the repertoires were released. The samples were drawn from two sources: the first 160 participants of the ongoing ImmuneRACE study, and 1,000 to 1,500 subjects contributed by 6 global collaborators. Nearly every sample came with metadata listing a de-identified subject ID, COVID-19 status, age in years and sex. Where available, HLA class I and class II types were taken from metadata supplied by the sample provider and were not determined by assay-based typing.

Paper-wide results and their limitations: The quantity of clinical and demographic metadata differed by source and by participant and was supplied without curation.

Ends trimmed: V by 2 bases, J by 6 bases; bases unmatched to a gene: 4. Taken from the germline V gene, the CDR1 and CDR2 loops are SGHAT and FQNNGV. Spanning cysteine to phenylalanine, the CDR3 consists of 14 amino acids. Only CDR3 DNA remains: 42 bases, in frame from the first base. TCRbeta CDR3 regions were amplified from genomic DNA by means of the immunoSEQ Assay, a bias-controlled multiplex PCR. On the authors' methods: The number of nucleated cells in each sample was estimated from the amplification of reference gene primers within the assay. To quantify the absolute abundance of each unique TCRbeta CDR3 rearrangement, sequence reads were collapsed and filtered. For each sample, productive Simpson clonality was calculated as the square root of Simpson's diversity index over productive rearrangements. Imported from immuneACCESS, the table was reduced by TCRdb to in-frame sequences with V and J called. These copies leave out some clones; in studies compared against another copy, an unresolved V gene accounts for under half, and the cause of the remainder is not known. That table furnishes V, J and clone size, whereas the DNA furnished D and trimming. The sample table lists 140,000 or so clones, approximately 85% of them with a count of one. The top ten clonotypes cover 1.8% of the sample.

Each collaborating institution followed its own protocols to collect whole blood in K2EDTA tubes. For TCRbeta analysis, collaborator samples were shipped as frozen whole blood, as isolated PBMCs, or as DNA extracted from either sample type. Comment on this clone: It lacks a known antigen. No base quality information exists; no much larger clone differs at one position.

Input material: peripheral blood. This clonotype originated in a man aged 70 or older with acute or convalescent COVID-19. The rearranged segments are TRBV11-2 and TRBJ2-3, with 8 middle bases fitting TRBD1. At the DNA level, the sequence is TGTGCCAGCAGCTTACTTACAGGGGGGGATACGCAGTATTTT. It encodes CASSLLTGGDTQYF.